This T cell receptor beta chain comes out of a study of PD-1 blockade in classical Hodgkin lymphoma. Points from the study as a whole: The study found that TCR diversity rose significantly by C4D1 in CD4+ but not CD8+ cells.

Sequencing was performed with immunoSEQ multiplex PCR; in TCRdb, only in-frame clones are kept and a portion is missing. The data show 20,000 to 25,000 clones, approximately 80% seen once. Patients all relapsed after autologous stem cell transplantation, and there was variation in brentuximab vedotin exposure. Germline CDR1 WNHNN, CDR2 SYGVQD (reference sequence). This CDR3 contains 12 residues. V dropped 4 bases and J dropped 4 bases, with 5 bases sitting between them. This clone was picked up a small number of times. Its antigen remains unidentified. This clonotype was obtained from a human donor with classical Hodgkin lymphoma. The genes are TRBV10-1 and TRBJ2-1, with D uncertain. This sample comprised peripheral blood mononuclear cells (PBMCs), obtained at baseline. The CDR3 sequence is CASSVKYNEQFF. The CDR3 DNA follows: TGCGCCAGCAGTGTAAAATACAATGAGCAGTTCTTC.